These 32 T cell receptor beta chains originate from one sample sequenced in a study of monozygotic twins with inflammatory bowel disease. TCRdb re-called the 5' RACE reads; one entry per CDR3 protein, DNA not given. Its listing shows 160,000 or so distinct CDR3 sequences. The sample consisted of blood. All receptors derive from a human donor with ulcerative colitis or Crohn's disease, or a healthy co-twin of an affected twin (not recorded which).

The chain combines TRBV18 with TRBJ1-1; TCRdb's D gene call, TRBD1, goes unchecked for lack of DNA. This CDR3 spans 15 amino acids. Germline values: CDR1 KGHSH, CDR2 LQKENI. The CDR3 here is CASSPGTTWNTEAFF.

The CDR3 sequence: CSALTSGRGTGELFF. This chain joins TRBV20-1 and TRBJ2-2; TCRdb's D call, TRBD2, is unchecked because there is no DNA. The germline gives CDR1 DFQATT, CDR2 SNEGSKA (reference sequence). The CDR3 covers 15 residues.

The V gene is TRBV27, the J gene TRBJ2-7; TCRdb designates TRBD1, a call that cannot be tested without DNA. This CDR3 region has 13 residues. Germline lookup yields CDR1 MNHEY and CDR2 SMNVEV (reference sequence). CDR3 amino acids: CASSITGYHEQYF.

The chain links TRBV7-9 to TRBJ2-1; the D call of TRBD2 rests on TCRdb alone, since no DNA is present to check it. Germline V CDR1 and CDR2: SEHNR, FQNEAQ (reference sequence). This CDR3 spans 16 amino acids. The CDR3 region is CASSLWGLAGGDEQFF. Based on the CDR3 plus reference TRBV7-9 and TRBJ2-1, the full variable domain is DTGVSQNPRHKITKRGQNVTFRCDPISEHNRLYWYRQTLGQGPEFLTYFQNEAQLEKSRLLSDRFSAERPKGSFSTLEIQRTEQGDSAMYLCASSLWGLAGGDEQFFGPGTRLTVL.

The chain links TRBV6-1 to TRBJ1-5; the TRBD1 assignment by TCRdb is unverifiable without DNA. The CDR3 is made up of 15 amino acids. The germline gives CDR1 MNHNS, CDR2 SASEGT. CDR3 amino acids: CASSEPTGINQPQHF.

The chain recombines TRBV5-1 with TRBJ1-1; absent DNA, TCRdb's TRBD1 call cannot be checked. The germline V gene has CDR1 SGHRS and CDR2 YFSETQ. The CDR3 runs 13 residues. CDR3 residues: CASSTTGDTEAFF.

J is TRBJ1-2 and V is TRBV6-5. CDR3 size: 15 residues. In germline, CDR1 is MNHEY, CDR2 SVGAGI. The CDR3 protein is CASSYSNSLGYGYTF.

This rearrangement joins TRBV6-1 to TRBJ2-3. Germline V gene lookup returns CDR1 MNHNS and CDR2 SASEGT. There are 13 residues in the CDR3. CDR3 sequence: CASSEVRADTQYF.

V usage is TRBV28 and J usage is TRBJ1-1. The CDR3 totals 14 residues. CDR1 is MDHEN, CDR2 SYDVKM, per germline. CDR3 amino acids: CASSFGAGDTEAFF.

This chain joins TRBV5-1 and TRBJ2-5. The CDR3 sequence is 12 residues long. Per the germline V gene, CDR1 is SGHRS and CDR2 is YFSETQ. The CDR3 sequence is CASSWARETQYF.

CDR3: CASRRIAGGSDTQYF. The V call is TRBV6-4, the J call TRBJ2-3; TCRdb gives TRBD2 as the D gene, but with no DNA this cannot be confirmed. Looked up from germline, CDR1 is MRHNA and CDR2 is SNTAGT. The CDR3 sequence is 15 residues long.

V and J are TRBV4-1 and TRBJ2-2; TCRdb calls TRBD1, which cannot be checked without DNA. Germline V gene data show CDR1 as MGHRA and CDR2 as YSYEKL. The CDR3 spans 17 residues. The CDR3 protein is CASSQVSAGVNTGELFF.

The chain uses TRBV7-2 and TRBJ2-1; with no DNA, the TCRdb D assignment of TRBD2 cannot be verified. Germline CDR1 reads SGHTA; CDR2 reads FQGNSA. The CDR3 has 13 residues. CDR3 in amino acids: CASSLNSGTSWFF.

The chain has TRBV5-1 and TRBJ2-5; the TRBD1 assignment by TCRdb is unverifiable without DNA. CDR1 and CDR2 from the germline V gene are SGHRS and YFSETQ. There are 17 residues in the CDR3. CDR3 sequence reads: CASSSRGGTSLGETQYF.

The V and J genes are TRBV12-3 or TRBV12-4 and TRBJ2-7. The CDR3 is 13 residues long. CDR3 amino acids: CASSLYRSYEQYF.

The chain couples TRBV7-2 to TRBJ1-2. Per the germline V gene, CDR1 is SGHTA and CDR2 is FQGNSA. This CDR3 spans 13 amino acids. The chain's CDR3 is CASSYNANYGYTF.

The rearrangement links TRBV20-1 to TRBJ1-1; TCRdb's D call of TRBD1 is untestable without DNA. The V gene's germline CDR1 is DFQATT and CDR2 SNEGSKA (reference sequence). The length of the CDR3 is 15 residues. This CDR3 is CSARKDTTGGTEAFF.

This chain uses TRBV19 with TRBJ2-7. The CDR3 extends over 14 amino acids. CDR1 LNHDA and CDR2 SQIVND come from the germline V gene (reference sequence). The CDR3 reads CASSYSPNSYEQYF.

This sequence joins TRBV5-1 and TRBJ2-3. The CDR3 spans 12 residues. Germline CDR1 SGHRS, CDR2 YFSETQ. CDR3 sequence: CASSSRTDTQYF.

The chain combines TRBV2 with TRBJ2-1; without DNA, the TCRdb call of TRBD2 cannot be checked. The germline CDR1 and CDR2 sequences are SNHLY and FYNNEI. The CDR3 covers 19 residues. The CDR3 region is CASSEIRVKREGAYNEQFF.

This chain joins TRBV7-2 and TRBJ2-5; with no DNA, the TCRdb D assignment of TRBD1 cannot be verified. The CDR3 loop spans 15 amino acids. Germline CDR1 reads SGHTA; CDR2 reads FQGNSA. The CDR3 reads CASNAVVGEGETQYF.

The J gene is TRBJ2-7, the V gene TRBV20-1; TCRdb names TRBD1, which stays unverified in the absence of DNA. The CDR3 has 13 amino acids. Germline V gene data show CDR1 as DFQATT and CDR2 as SNEGSKA (reference sequence). This CDR3 is CSAIDRGLNEQYF.

The chain is built from TRBV29-1 and TRBJ2-3; there is no DNA to check the TCRdb D call of TRBD1. This CDR3 contains 16 residues. Germline-derived CDR1 and CDR2 are SQVTM and ANQGSEA. The CDR3 protein is CSVESGVWGATDTQYF.

V is TRBV7-3 and J is TRBJ2-1; TCRdb lists TRBD2, though no DNA is available to test this call. Looked up from germline, CDR1 is SGHTA and CDR2 is FQGTGA. This CDR3 is built from 14 residues. The CDR3 protein is CASSLTPTSAEQFF.

The chain couples TRBV7-9 to TRBJ2-1; the D call of TRBD1 rests on TCRdb alone, since no DNA is present to check it. The CDR3 consists of 15 residues. The germline CDR1 and CDR2 sequences are SEHNR and FQNEAQ (reference sequence). CDR3 amino acids: CASSSDPGRADEQFF.

V is TRBV7-8 and J is TRBJ2-5. Looked up from germline, CDR1 is SGHVS and CDR2 is FQNEAQ. The CDR3 runs to 11 residues. CDR3 residues: CARVGQETQYF. Variable domain in full (rest from reference TRBV7-8 and TRBJ2-5): GAGVSQSPRYKVAKRGQDVALRCDPISGHVSLFWYQQALGQGPEFLTYFQNEAQLDKSGLPSDRFFAERPEGSVSTLKIQRTQQEDSAVYLCARVGQETQYFGPGTRLLVL.

The V call is TRBV2, the J call TRBJ2-1; the TRBD2 assignment by TCRdb is unverifiable without DNA. Germline-derived CDR1 and CDR2 are SNHLY and FYNNEI. The CDR3 contains 15 residues. CDR3 protein: CASSIGLAGYNEQFF.

The CDR3 region is CASSQDAPGGLPQHF. The rearrangement links TRBV4-1 to TRBJ1-5; TCRdb returns TRBD1, unconfirmable since there is no DNA. CDR1 MGHRA and CDR2 YSYEKL come from the germline V gene. This CDR3 is 15 amino acids long.

CDR3 loop: CASSLTVYYGYTF. V gene TRBV27 combines with J gene TRBJ1-2; TCRdb calls TRBD1, which cannot be checked without DNA. Per germline, CDR1 MNHEY and CDR2 SMNVEV (reference sequence). The CDR3 has 13 amino acids.

The CDR3 here is CASSLVWETYEQYF. The chain employs TRBV7-2 and TRBJ2-7. Germline CDR1 SGHTA, CDR2 FQGNSA. The CDR3 sequence is 14 residues long.

This chain uses TRBV6-1 with TRBJ2-1; lacking DNA, the TRBD2 call made by TCRdb goes unchecked. Germline CDR1 is MNHNS and CDR2 is SASEGT. The CDR3 has 16 residues. The CDR3 is CASSAGTSGNYNEQFF.

The chain couples TRBV29-1 to TRBJ2-7; as DNA is missing, the TRBD2 call by TCRdb cannot be tested. The germline CDR1 and CDR2 sequences are SQVTM and ANQGSEA. The length of the CDR3 is 14 residues. CDR3 sequence: CSARGTSSSYEQYF.